This T cell receptor (beta chain) was documented in a study of blood T cell repertoires in COVID-19. Overall study: COVID-19 samples from acute and convalescent phases originated in the United States, Italy and Spain. The cDNA or gDNA used as material had been derived from T cells, B-cell-depleted T cells, or PBMCs.

As processed by the authors: Estimates of nucleated cell counts were drawn from the amplification of reference gene primers. Clones were read by immunoSEQ multiplex PCR, and TCRdb kept only the in-frame ones, dropping some. That table furnishes V, J and clone size, whereas the DNA furnished D and trimming. The table lists 650,000 to 800,000 clones, 80% to 90% of them singletons. This CDR3 spans 14 amino acids. Between the trimmed V and J ends, which lost 1 base and 3 bases, there was a span of 9 bases. Germline V lookup: CDR1 MGHRA, CDR2 YSYEKL. V is TRBV4-1 and J is TRBJ1-2, with a tentative D call TRBD1 (5 bases). The receptor was derived from a woman under 30 with acute or convalescent COVID-19. The source material was peripheral blood. This chain's CDR3 is CASSQGGAYYGYTF. The CDR3 DNA reads TGCGCCAGCAGCCAAGGGGGCGCTTACTATGGCTACACCTTC.